These 12 T cell receptor beta chains were all obtained from the same sample, sequenced in a study of shared clonotypes between healthy human individuals. Produced via immunoSEQ multiplex PCR; TCRdb's table is partial and in-frame only. The repertoire holds 2 million to 2.5 million clones, with 80% to 95% as singletons. The sequenced material came from naive CD4+ T cells from PBMCs. Subset specified: CD45RA+ positively selected. These receptors were collected from a man between 18 and 29 years old in good health. Some clones in this sample may be carry-over from other donors' samples.

The chain combines TRBV27 with TRBJ2-2; 13 bases agree with TRBD2. This CDR3 is 17 amino acids long. Losses at the gene ends were 7 bases for V and 2 bases for J; bases not matched to a gene: 7. Germline V gene lookup returns CDR1 MNHEY and CDR2 SMNVEV (reference sequence). CDR3 residues: CASKFPGLAGNTGELFF. CDR3 bases: TGTGCCAGCAAATTCCCGGGACTAGCGGGAAACACCGGGGAGCTGTTTTTT.

The chain carries TRBV28 and TRBJ2-1; TRBD2 aligns across 10 bases. The CDR3 loop spans 16 amino acids. Germline V CDR1 and CDR2: MDHEN, SYDVKM. After removal of 7 bases from V and 6 bases from J, the junction contained 12 bases not matched to a gene. The CDR3 sequence: CASTSTGTSAFNEQFF. CDR3 nucleotides: TGTGCCAGCACCTCAACCGGGACTAGCGCTTTCAATGAGCAGTTCTTC.

The chain combines TRBV28 with TRBJ1-5; unclear D gene. The CDR3 runs to 11 residues. V was trimmed by 2 bases and J by 11 bases, leaving 7 bases between them. The germline V gene encodes CDR1 MDHEN and CDR2 SYDVKM. CDR3 amino acids: CASSLGLSQHF. In DNA form, the CDR3 reads TGTGCCAGCAGTTTAGGGTTGTCCCAGCATTTT.

The rearrangement uses TRBV5-1 and TRBJ2-4; no firm D call. This CDR3 comprises 16 residues. CDR1 and CDR2 from the germline V gene are SGHRS and YFSETQ. V was shortened by 4 bases and J by 0 bases, with 14 bases between the two germline ends. The CDR3 spells CASSPGPGIAKNIQYF. The CDR3 DNA follows: TGCGCCAGCAGCCCCGGACCCGGAATAGCCAAAAACATTCAGTACTTC.

The chain joins TRBV14 to TRBJ1-1; 8 bases fit TRBD1. Trimming at V came to 4 bases and at J to 10 bases, leaving 8 bases not matched to a gene. Germline V gives CDR1 SGHDN, CDR2 FVKESK. The CDR3 loop spans 13 amino acids. CDR3 region: CASSRQGTTLAFF. CDR3 in DNA: TGTGCCAGCAGCCGACAGGGGACTACTCTAGCTTTCTTT.

The chain has TRBV4-2 and TRBJ2-3, with 9 bases fitting TRBD2. CDR3 length equals 14 residues. V lost 3 bases and J lost 5; bases outside the gene matches: 3. CDR1 and CDR2 (germline): LGHNA, YNFKEQ. The DNA for the CDR3 is TGTGCCAGCAGCCAGGAGACTAGCGGAGATACGCAGTATTTT. Its protein product is CASSQETSGDTQYF.

This chain uses TRBV29-1 with TRBJ2-1; perhaps TRBD1 as D (7 bases). Trimming took 6 bases from V and 6 from J, leaving 12 bases between them. Germline CDR1 and CDR2: SQVTM and ANQGSEA. The CDR3 is 12 amino acids. The CDR3 here is CSVHQGGNEQFF. DNA for the CDR3: TGCAGCGTCCACCAGGGGGGCAATGAGCAGTTCTTC.

The CDR3 coding sequence is TGTGCCAGCTCACCACCGCGGGACAGCGGGGAAAACACTGAAGCTTTCTTT. It translates to CASSPPRDSGENTEAFF. The gene calls are TRBV18 and TRBJ1-1; 7 bases are shared with TRBD1. The CDR3 runs 17 residues. The V gene end was trimmed by 0 bases and the J gene end by 2 bases; junction bases not matched to a gene: 9. Germline V lookup: CDR1 KGHSH, CDR2 LQKENI.

The V call is TRBV2, the J call TRBJ2-7; the match to TRBD1 covers 8 bases. V was pared by 5 bases and J by 9 bases, with 12 bases of the junction left unmatched. Germline V lookup: CDR1 SNHLY, CDR2 FYNNEI. This CDR3 is 14 amino acids long. CDR3 nucleotides: TGTGCCAGCAGTCCGGACAGGGCGAGGGACTTGCAGTACTTC. It codes for CASSPDRARDLQYF.

The chain uses TRBV9 and TRBJ2-1, with 9 bases fitting TRBD1. The CDR3 runs 15 residues. With V trimmed by 3 bases and J by 3 bases, 4 bases remained unmatched. Germline lookup yields CDR1 SGDLS and CDR2 YYNGEE. The CDR3 nucleotides are TGTGCCAGCAGCGATGAGGGACAGGGCTACAATGAGCAGTTCTTC. This encodes CASSDEGQGYNEQFF. Drawing the rest from reference TRBV9 and TRBJ2-1, the complete variable domain is DSGVTQTPKHLITATGQRVTLRCSPRSGDLSVYWYQQSLDQGLQFLIQYYNGEERAKGNILERFSAQQFPDLHSELNLSSLELGDSALYFCASSDEGQGYNEQFFGPGTRLTVL.

The rearrangement uses TRBV7-3 and TRBJ2-2, with a tentative D call TRBD1 (5 bases). The CDR3 has 16 amino acids. Looked up from germline, CDR1 is SGHTA and CDR2 is FQGTGA. Between the trimmed V and J ends, which lost 2 bases and 4 bases, there was a span of 14 bases. CDR3 amino acids: CASSLGGALGTGELFF. CDR3 coding DNA: TGTGCCAGCAGCTTAGGTGGGGCCCTGGGCACCGGGGAGCTGTTTTTT.

The V and J genes are TRBV7-6 and TRBJ1-6; D is uncertain. V lost 1 base and J lost 9, with 10 bases in between. CDR3 length: 14 residues. CDR1 and CDR2 from the germline V gene are SGHVS and FNYEAQ. The CDR3 is CASSLGLVGSPLHF. DNA for the CDR3: TGTGCCAGCAGCTTAGGGTTAGTCGGTTCACCCCTCCACTTT.